This TCR beta chain stems from a study of cytomegalovirus exposure and HLA in healthy donors. The study, taken as a whole, reports: The authors assumed roughly uniform sequencing depth across donors for presence/absence analyses. A link between a missense DCLRE1C variant and TCR beta V- and J-gene trimming emerged from a later analysis.

Comments on this clone: The antigen is unknown.

Germline trimming cut 3 bases from V and 4 bases from J; bases unmatched to any gene: 1. The CDR3 spans 16 residues. Looked up from germline, CDR1 is SGHRS and CDR2 is YFSETQ. Use of 60 Vbeta and 13 Jbeta primers characterized the PCR. Profiled with immunoSEQ multiplex PCR; TCRdb holds only in-frame clones, not every one. The repertoire holds 150,000 to 200,000 clones, with more than 60% as singletons. Source material: PBMCs. The V call is TRBV5-1, the J call TRBJ2-2; 15 nucleotides line up with TRBD2. The clonotype comes from a woman between 40 and 50 years old in good health and CMV-seropositive. The DNA for the CDR3 is TGCGCCAGCAGCTGGGGACTAGCGGGGGGCACCGGGGAGCTGTTTTTT. As protein: CASSWGLAGGTGELFF.